These 8 T cell receptor beta chains came from one sample sequenced in a study of blood T cell repertoires in COVID-19. TCRdb keeps only in-frame clones here, not all; method: immunoSEQ multiplex PCR. The data contain tens of thousands of clones, approximately 86% of them seen just once; the ten biggest clones take up roughly 1.8%. The material sequenced was peripheral blood. The source is a man older than 75 with active or convalescent COVID-19.

As regards this clone: One end of the junction does not line up with germline, which may come from a read error. V is TRBV6-5 and J is TRBJ2-7; TRBD1 matches at 7 bases. Germline CDR1 and CDR2: MNHEY and SVGAGI. The CDR3 is 14 amino acids. CDR3 nucleotides: TGTGCCAGCCGTTACTCGACAGGGCAGGGGGAGCAGTACTTC. This translates into CASRYSTGQGEQYF.

This clone was observed once. This chain joins TRBV28 and TRBJ2-1; tentatively, D is TRBD2 (7 bases). Germline V gives CDR1 MDHEN, CDR2 SYDVKM. This CDR3 has 14 amino acids. V lost 8 bases to trimming and J lost 5 bases, with 16 bases between them. CDR3 bases: TGTGCCAGCTCTTCGAGGGGGGGCAACAATGAGCAGTTCTTC. As protein: CASSSRGGNNEQFF.

The table lists this clone with a count of one. This chain joins TRBV12-3 or TRBV12-4 and TRBJ2-7, with a tentative D call TRBD1 (5 bases). The length of the CDR3 is 13 residues. Deletions cut 8 bases from V and 6 bases from J, with 17 bases between. The CDR3 region has the DNA TGTGCCAGCGGAAAGAATCAGGGTCTCGAGCAGTACTTC. It encodes CASGKNQGLEQYF.

V usage is TRBV27 and J usage is TRBJ2-5; D is possibly TRBD1 (5 bases). CDR3 length: 16 residues. The ends were cut back, 1 base at V and 5 bases at J, with 17 bases in the middle. Germline V CDR1 and CDR2: MNHEY, SMNVEV (reference sequence). CDR3 sequence (DNA): TGTGCCAGCAGTTTATACGTGGCAGGAAAGGGGGAGACCCAGTACTTC. Its protein is CASSLYVAGKGETQYF.

The gene calls are TRBV9 and TRBJ2-3; weak D call: TRBD1 (5 bases). The V and J ends lost 4 bases and 2 bases respectively, with 14 bases between them. The CDR3 is 15 amino acids. Germline lookup yields CDR1 SGDLS and CDR2 YYNGEE. The chain's CDR3 is CASSPRLQVTDTQYF. The DNA of the CDR3 is TGTGCCAGCAGCCCCAGGCTACAGGTCACAGATACGCAGTATTTT.

V gene TRBV5-1 combines with J gene TRBJ1-6, with TRBD1 as a possible D gene (6 bases). Looked up from germline, CDR1 is SGHRS and CDR2 is YFSETQ. The length of the CDR3 is 15 residues. The V end lost 5 bases, the J end lost 5 bases, and 14 bases lay between the germline ends. The CDR3 region has the DNA TGCGCCAGCAGAGGGGGAGACGGGAATAATTCACCCCTCCACTTT. It encodes CASRGGDGNNSPLHF. The whole variable domain, remainder taken from reference TRBV5-1 and TRBJ1-6, is KAGVTQTPRYLIKTRGQQVTLSCSPISGHRSVSWYQQTPGQGLQFLFEYFSETQRNKGNFPGRFSGRQFSNSRSEMNVSTLELGDSALYLCASRGGDGNNSPLHFGNGTRLTVT.

The chain employs TRBV5-1 and TRBJ2-1; 9 bases agree with TRBD1. CDR3 size: 16 residues. Germline CDR1 is SGHRS and CDR2 is YFSETQ. V was pared by 1 base and J by 3 bases, with 5 bases of the junction left unmatched. The CDR3 region is CASSLSPGQGYNEQFF. The CDR3 DNA sequence: TGCGCCAGCAGCTTGAGTCCGGGACAGGGCTACAATGAGCAGTTCTTC.

The chain couples TRBV24-1 to TRBJ2-3; tentatively, D is TRBD2 (5 bases). Germline V lookup: CDR1 KGHDR, CDR2 SFDVKD. The CDR3 is 14 amino acids. Trimming cost V 1 base and J 6 bases, with 10 bases left between them. The CDR3 coding sequence is TGTGCCACCAGTGATTTAGGGAGTTCGGATACGCAGTATTTT. Its protein is CATSDLGSSDTQYF.